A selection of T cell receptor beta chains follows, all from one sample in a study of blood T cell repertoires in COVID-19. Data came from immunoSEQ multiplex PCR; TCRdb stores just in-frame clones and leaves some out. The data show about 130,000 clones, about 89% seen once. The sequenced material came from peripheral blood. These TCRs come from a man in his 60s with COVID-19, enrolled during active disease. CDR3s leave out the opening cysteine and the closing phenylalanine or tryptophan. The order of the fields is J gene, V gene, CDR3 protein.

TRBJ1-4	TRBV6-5	ASSPQRGPNEKLF
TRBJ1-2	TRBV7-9	ASSLGQANFYGYT
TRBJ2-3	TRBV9	ASSVDMVQTSGGRADTQY
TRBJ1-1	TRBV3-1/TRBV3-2	ASSHRETEAF
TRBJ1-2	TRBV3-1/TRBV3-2	ASSQGTVVYGYT
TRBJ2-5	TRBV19	ASSIGQGPETQY
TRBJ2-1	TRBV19	ASSRVLYNEQF
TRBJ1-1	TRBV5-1	ASSLRTGLGSTEAF
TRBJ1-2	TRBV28	ASSPNLRGDNYGYT
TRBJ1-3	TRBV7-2	ASSFDTPWSSGNTIY
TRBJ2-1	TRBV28	ASKGGGSIVEQF
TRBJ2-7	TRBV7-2	ASSSYYEQY
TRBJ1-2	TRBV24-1	ATTPDRVYGYT
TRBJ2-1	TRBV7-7	ASSLVGAAGNEQF
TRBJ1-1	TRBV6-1	ASSDRGRTEAF
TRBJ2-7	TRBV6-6	ASSYGGQPGGEQY
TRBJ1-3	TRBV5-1	ASSTDGQGGNTIY
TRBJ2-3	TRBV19	ASSIRAEGADTQY
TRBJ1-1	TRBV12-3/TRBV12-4	ASSLTGDTEAF
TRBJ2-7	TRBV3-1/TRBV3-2	ASSQDLLAGVYEQY
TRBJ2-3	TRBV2	ASRVSVMTDTQY
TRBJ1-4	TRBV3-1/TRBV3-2	ASSQRGRGQEKLF
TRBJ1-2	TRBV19	ASRLDRAGGYT
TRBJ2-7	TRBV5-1	ASRARVDSYEQY
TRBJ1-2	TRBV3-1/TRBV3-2	ASTPVGRDGYT
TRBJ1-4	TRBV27	ASSHNEKLF
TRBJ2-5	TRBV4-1	ASSQDPGQLQETQY
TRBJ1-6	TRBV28	ASSGWGRSHSPLH
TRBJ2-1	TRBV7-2	ASSLERGGVNEQF
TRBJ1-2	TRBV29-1	SAKPGEHYGYT
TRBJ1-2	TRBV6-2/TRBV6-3	ASSQWTGDSYT
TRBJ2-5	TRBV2	ATVLAGSQETQY
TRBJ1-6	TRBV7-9	ASSLLGGVGSPLH